Listed below are T cell receptor beta chains from one sample, sequenced in a study of shared clonotypes between healthy human individuals. Sequencing was performed with immunoSEQ multiplex PCR; in TCRdb, only in-frame clones are kept and a portion is missing. The sample consists of some 2.1 million clones, approximately 94% of them appearing once. Sequenced sample: naive CD8+ T cells sorted from blood. The receptors come from a man younger than 30 in good health. The CDR3 runs from the conserved cysteine through the conserved F or W. D genes are given only for firm matches. Not every row has a clone size; where given, it reads once, few, many or a size class.

cdr3_length	v_call	d_call	clone_size	j_call	cdr3_aa	cdr3_nt
15	TRBV6-6	TRBD1	once	TRBJ1-5	CASSHLNRGDQPQHF	TGTGCCAGCAGCCACCTAAACAGGGGGGATCAGCCCCAGCATTTT
14	TRBV6-5	-	-	TRBJ2-7	CASRPGTLLYEQYF	TGTGCCAGCAGGCCCGGGACCTTACTTTACGAGCAGTACTTC
16	TRBV11-2	-	-	TRBJ2-2	CASSLVIDSTTGELFF	TGTGCCAGCAGCTTAGTCATAGACAGCACCACCGGGGAGCTGTTTTTT
21	TRBV28	-	-	TRBJ1-2	CASSPRSLNRVLISTNYGYTF	TGTGCCAGCAGTCCGCGTAGCCTCAACAGGGTTCTCATCAGCACTAACTATGGCTACACCTTC
12	TRBV5-6	-	-	TRBJ2-1	CASSFPDNEQFF	TGTGCCAGCAGCTTCCCTGACAATGAGCAGTTCTTC
13	TRBV5-4	TRBD1	-	TRBJ2-3	CASSMDRDDTQYF	TGTGCCAGCAGCATGGACAGGGATGATACGCAGTATTTT
17	TRBV30	TRBD1	few	TRBJ2-7	CAWSDLISRQGTYEQYF	TGTGCCTGGAGTGACCTCATTTCGAGACAGGGGACCTACGAGCAGTACTTC
14	TRBV5-1	-	-	TRBJ1-1	CASSPGGEGTEAFF	TGCGCCAGCAGCCCGGGCGGTGAGGGGACTGAAGCTTTCTTT
12	TRBV7-8	-	-	TRBJ2-7	CASSPGRVEQYF	TGTGCCAGCAGCCCCGGTAGGGTCGAGCAGTACTTC
15	TRBV7-9	-	once	TRBJ2-1	CASSLGLALRDEQFF	TGTGCCAGCAGCTTAGGGCTAGCACTTCGCGATGAGCAGTTCTTC
15	TRBV4-1	-	-	TRBJ2-7	CASSQDRYSAYEQYF	TGCGCCAGCAGCCAAGATCGCTACAGCGCCTACGAGCAGTACTTC
15	TRBV6-6	TRBD2	-	TRBJ2-1	CASSPAGGSRDEQFF	TGTGCCAGCAGTCCGGCGGGCGGGAGTAGGGATGAGCAGTTCTTC
15	TRBV4-3	TRBD2	-	TRBJ2-7	CASSPGTSGSHEQYF	TGCGCCAGCAGCCCGGGGACTAGCGGGAGTCACGAGCAGTACTTC
17	TRBV27	-	-	TRBJ2-2	CASSYNSVQGHTGELFF	TGTGCCAGCAGTTACAATAGCGTCCAGGGGCACACCGGGGAGCTGTTTTTT
14	TRBV7-9	-	once	TRBJ2-7	CASSPRGASHEQYF	TGTGCCAGCAGCCCCCGGGGCGCCTCCCACGAGCAGTACTTC
16	TRBV30	-	-	TRBJ2-2	CAWIPETEANTGELFF	TGTGCCTGGATCCCCGAAACCGAGGCCAACACCGGGGAGCTGTTTTTT
13	TRBV27	TRBD1	-	TRBJ1-2	CASSWGQHEGYTF	TGTGCCAGCAGTTGGGGACAGCACGAGGGCTACACCTTC
13	TRBV18	-	-	TRBJ2-1	CASVQQTNNEQFF	TGTGCCAGCGTCCAGCAGACCAACAATGAGCAGTTCTTC
15	TRBV4-1	-	-	TRBJ2-2	CASSLRASNTGELFF	TGCGCCAGCAGCCTACGGGCCTCAAACACCGGGGAGCTGTTTTTT
11	TRBV5-6	-	-	TRBJ1-4	CASSLGFDVLF	TGTGCCAGCAGCCTGGGGTTCGACGTCCTTTTT
14	TRBV10-2	-	few	TRBJ1-1	CASSDHSTNTEAFF	TGCGCCAGCAGTGATCACAGCACGAACACTGAAGCTTTCTTT
13	TRBV29-1	TRBD1	-	TRBJ2-7	CSAGTGIAYEQYF	TGCAGCGCAGGGACAGGGATCGCCTACGAGCAGTACTTC
13	TRBV27	-	-	TRBJ1-4	CASSTLNGVKLFF	TGTGCCAGCAGTACCTTAAATGGGGTAAAACTGTTTTTT
14	TRBV5-4	-	-	TRBJ1-5	CASSIGPTNQPQHF	TGTGCCAGCAGCATCGGACCCACGAATCAGCCCCAGCATTTT
14	TRBV5-6	-	-	TRBJ1-2	CASSPDSSDYGYTF	TGTGCCAGCAGCCCGGACTCCAGTGACTATGGCTACACCTTC
16	TRBV7-6	-	-	TRBJ2-3	CASSLLASDRTDTQYF	TGTGCCAGCAGCTTATTGGCTAGCGACCGCACAGATACGCAGTATTTT
13	TRBV29-1	-	-	TRBJ2-5	CSVEGIPVGTQYF	TGCAGCGTTGAGGGGATCCCGGTCGGGACCCAGTACTTC
15	TRBV14	TRBD1	-	TRBJ2-7	CASSQGQGASYEQYF	TGTGCCAGCAGCCAAGGACAGGGGGCTTCCTACGAGCAGTACTTC
11	TRBV20-1	-	once	TRBJ2-1	CSATDRHEQFF	TGCAGTGCTACCGACAGGCATGAGCAGTTCTTC
16	TRBV7-6	-	-	TRBJ2-2	CASSLAGSANTGELFF	TGTGCCAGCAGCTTAGCGGGCAGTGCGAACACCGGGGAGCTGTTTTTT
15	TRBV27	-	-	TRBJ1-1	CASSYSIGGNTEAFF	TGTGCCAGCAGTTATTCCATAGGCGGGAACACTGAAGCTTTCTTT
12	TRBV9	-	-	TRBJ2-2	CASSENTGELFF	TGTGCCAGCTCAGAGAACACCGGGGAGCTGTTTTTT
17	TRBV10-3	TRBD1	-	TRBJ2-7	CAISASTGTANLYEQYF	TGTGCCATCAGTGCGTCCACCGGGACAGCAAATCTCTACGAGCAGTACTTC
15	TRBV5-4	-	-	TRBJ1-1	CASSRALEGDTEAFF	TGTGCCAGCAGCCGTGCCTTGGAAGGGGACACTGAAGCTTTCTTT
15	TRBV6-5	TRBD1	-	TRBJ2-5	CASSSTGATQETQYF	TGTGCCAGCAGTTCGACAGGGGCGACCCAAGAGACCCAGTACTTC
11	TRBV4-3	-	-	TRBJ2-7	CASSQGGVQYF	TGCGCCAGCAGCCAAGGGGGAGTGCAGTACTTC
16	TRBV7-8	TRBD2	-	TRBJ2-7	CASSYHSGSLNYEQYF	TGTGCCAGCAGCTATCATAGCGGGAGTCTCAATTACGAGCAGTACTTC
15	TRBV19	-	-	TRBJ2-7	CASSLNRVSSYEQYF	TGTGCCAGTAGCCTCAATAGAGTTTCTTCCTACGAGCAGTACTTC
15	TRBV5-1	-	-	TRBJ2-3	CASAPMGRGTDTQYF	TGCGCCAGCGCCCCGATGGGGAGGGGGACAGATACGCAGTATTTT
15	TRBV9	TRBD1	-	TRBJ2-1	CASSVGDRDYNEQFF	TGTGCCAGCAGCGTAGGGGACAGAGATTACAATGAGCAGTTCTTC
15	TRBV11-2	TRBD2	-	TRBJ2-7	CASSPQGLAAYEQYF	TGTGCCAGCAGCCCTCAGGGACTAGCGGCTTACGAGCAGTACTTC
16	TRBV27	TRBD2	-	TRBJ2-3	CASSPVLAGGPDTQYF	TGTGCCAGCAGTCCCGTCCTAGCGGGAGGACCAGATACGCAGTATTTT
15	TRBV2	-	-	TRBJ2-5	CASSERGLIQETQYF	TGTGCCAGCAGTGAGCGGGGACTGATCCAAGAGACCCAGTACTTC
15	TRBV7-2	TRBD2	-	TRBJ2-3	CASSLLAGGPDTQYF	TGTGCCAGCAGCCTGCTAGCGGGGGGGCCAGATACGCAGTATTTT
13	TRBV15	-	once	TRBJ1-2	CATSSSGTDGYTF	TGTGCCACCAGCAGCTCCGGGACCGATGGCTACACCTTC
15	TRBV27	TRBD2	-	TRBJ2-1	CASSLTGLPNNEQFF	TGTGCCAGCAGTTTAACGGGACTACCTAACAATGAGCAGTTCTTC
17	TRBV4-1	-	-	TRBJ2-2	CASSPDPGRVNTGELFF	TGCGCCAGCAGCCCTGATCCCGGCAGGGTTAACACCGGGGAGCTGTTTTTT